A single TCR beta chain is shown here with its context. Its antigen is unidentified. The table came from immunoSEQ multiplex PCR; TCRdb's copy has only in-frame clones and leaves some out. The sample lists 100,000 to 150,000 clones; roughly 85% were seen once. This sample is drawn from a study of T cell responses to AZD1222 COVID-19 vaccine. Study-level findings and limits: In a largely white British group with more females than males, clonal diversity was possibly underestimated. Only five or six individuals given AZD1222 were seropositive at baseline.

CDR3 length: 15 amino acids. Trimming cost V 4 bases and J 9 bases, with 21 bases left between them. Germline CDR1 is SGHTA and CDR2 is FQGNSA. This sequence originates from an adult in good health. The sequencing here drew on peripheral blood, taken on day 0 of AZD1222 vaccination. This chain links TRBV7-2 with TRBJ2-5; D remains ambiguous. The CDR3 region is CASSSPKIVARPQYF. The CDR3 DNA follows: TGTGCCAGCAGCTCCCCTAAAATAGTTGCGAGACCCCAGTACTTC.